There are a few counts of the clone carrying this TCR beta chain. Its target is unknown. PCR employed 60 Vbeta and 13 Jbeta primers. Assay used: immunoSEQ multiplex PCR; TCRdb lists only in-frame clones, some missing. The data show 69,000 or so clones, with approximately 80% seen just once and about 3.3% held by the top ten. The CDR3 is 16 amino acids. V shed 4 bases, J shed 4 bases, and the junction held 7 bases outside the gene matches. From germline, CDR1 is MGHRA and CDR2 YSYEKL. These data belong to a study of cytomegalovirus exposure and HLA in healthy donors. Findings and limits, study-wide: Follow-up analysis seemed to connect common viral pathogens with several of the most significant clusters identified.

Sequenced: PBMCs. This chain uses TRBV4-1 with TRBJ2-7, with 13 bases aligning to TRBD2. This TCR came from a man younger than 35 in good health and CMV-seronegative. CDR3 sequence reads: CASSPSLAGGGYEQYF. The CDR3 nucleotides read TGCGCCAGCAGCCCCTCACTAGCGGGGGGGGGTTACGAGCAGTACTTC.